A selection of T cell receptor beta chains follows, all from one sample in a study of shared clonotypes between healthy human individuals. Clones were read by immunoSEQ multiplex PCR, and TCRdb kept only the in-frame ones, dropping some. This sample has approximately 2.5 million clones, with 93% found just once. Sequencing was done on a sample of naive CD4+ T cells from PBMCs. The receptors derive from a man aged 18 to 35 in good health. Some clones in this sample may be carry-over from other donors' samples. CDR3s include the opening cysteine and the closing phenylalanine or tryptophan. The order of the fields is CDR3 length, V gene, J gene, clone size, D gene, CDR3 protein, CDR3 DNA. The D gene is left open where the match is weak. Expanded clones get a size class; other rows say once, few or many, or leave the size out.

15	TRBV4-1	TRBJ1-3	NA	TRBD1	CASSQVPGGGNTIYF	TGCGCCAGCAGCCAAGTACCAGGGGGTGGAAACACCATATATTTT
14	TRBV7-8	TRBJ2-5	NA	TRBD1	CASSITGTAFEQYF	TGTGCCAGCAGCATAACCGGGACAGCCTTTGAGCAGTACTTC
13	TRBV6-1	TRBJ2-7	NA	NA	CASSELTIYEQYF	TGTGCCAGCAGTGAACTGACAATCTACGAGCAGTACTTC
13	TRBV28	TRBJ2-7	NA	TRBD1	CASLRDRPYEQYF	TGTGCCAGCCTCCGGGACAGACCCTACGAGCAGTACTTC
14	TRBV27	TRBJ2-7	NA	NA	CANITARGLCEQYF	TGTGCCAACATAACCGCAAGGGGTCTGTGCGAGCAGTACTTC
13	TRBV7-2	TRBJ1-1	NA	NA	CASTLEGGSEAFF	TGTGCCAGCACCCTAGAGGGCGGCTCTGAAGCTTTCTTT
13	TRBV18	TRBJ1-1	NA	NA	CASSLSRNTEAFF	TGTGCCAGCTCACTTTCGAGGAACACTGAAGCTTTCTTT
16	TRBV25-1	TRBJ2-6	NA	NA	CASSPKGYSGANVLTF	TGTGCCAGCAGCCCCAAGGGGTACTCTGGGGCCAACGTCCTGACTTTC
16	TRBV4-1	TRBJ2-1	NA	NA	CASSQDMAYWGNEQFF	TGCGCCAGCAGCCAAGATATGGCTTATTGGGGCAATGAGCAGTTCTTC
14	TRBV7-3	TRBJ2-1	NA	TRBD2	CASSLGLAGDLILF	TGTGCCAGCAGCCTTGGACTAGCGGGAGATCTAATCCTCTTC
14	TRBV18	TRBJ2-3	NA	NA	CASSPTDSTDTQYF	TGTGCCAGCTCACCGACAGATAGCACAGATACGCAGTATTTT
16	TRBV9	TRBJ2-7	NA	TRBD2	CASSVGLERETYEQYF	TGTGCCAGCAGCGTAGGACTTGAGCGGGAGACCTACGAGCAGTACTTC
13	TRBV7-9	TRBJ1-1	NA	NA	CASSLFTDTEAFF	TGTGCCAGCAGCTTATTTACCGACACTGAAGCTTTCTTT
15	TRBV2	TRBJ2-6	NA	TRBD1	CASRETGLGANVLTF	TGTGCCAGCAGAGAGACAGGGCTTGGGGCCAACGTCCTGACTTTC
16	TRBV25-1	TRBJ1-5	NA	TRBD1	CASSARDRGYNQPQHF	TGTGCCAGCAGTGCCCGGGACAGGGGTTACAATCAGCCCCAGCATTTT
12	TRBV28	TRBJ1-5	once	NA	CVTTAANQPQHF	TGTGTCACAACAGCGGCCAATCAGCCCCAGCATTTT
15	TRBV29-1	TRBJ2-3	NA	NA	CSVERGLAFADTQYF	TGCAGCGTTGAAAGGGGGCTAGCGTTCGCAGATACGCAGTATTTT
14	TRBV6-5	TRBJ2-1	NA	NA	CASRGEPLSNEQFF	TGTGCCAGCAGAGGGGAGCCTCTGTCAAATGAGCAGTTCTTC
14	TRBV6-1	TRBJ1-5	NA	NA	CASDGPFSNQPQHF	TGTGCCAGCGATGGGCCTTTTAGCAATCAGCCCCAGCATTTT
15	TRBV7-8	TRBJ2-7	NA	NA	CASSLNTGGSYEQYF	TGTGCCAGCAGCTTAAACACCGGGGGTTCCTACGAGCAGTACTTC
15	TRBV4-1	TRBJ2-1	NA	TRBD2	CASSPGLAGPNEQFF	TGCGCCAGCAGCCCCGGACTAGCGGGCCCCAATGAGCAGTTCTTC
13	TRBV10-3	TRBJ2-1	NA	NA	CAMESGDHNEQFF	TGTGCCATGGAAAGTGGGGATCACAATGAGCAGTTCTTC
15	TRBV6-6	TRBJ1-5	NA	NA	CASSYPQGRNQPQHF	TGTGCCAGCAGTTACCCCCAGGGCCGCAATCAGCCCCAGCATTTT
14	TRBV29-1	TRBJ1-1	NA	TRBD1	CSVSYRGRNTEAFF	TGCAGCGTATCTTACAGGGGGAGGAACACTGAAGCTTTCTTT
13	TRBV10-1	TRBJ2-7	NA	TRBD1	CASSPTGVVEQYF	TGCGCCAGCAGCCCGACAGGGGTTGTGGAGCAGTACTTC
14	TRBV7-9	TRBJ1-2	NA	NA	CASSFPGRAYGYTF	TGTGCCAGCAGTTTCCCGGGCAGAGCTTATGGCTACACCTTC
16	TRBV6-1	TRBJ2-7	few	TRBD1	CASSESGQGNPYEQYF	TGTGCCAGCAGTGAATCGGGACAGGGTAACCCCTACGAGCAGTACTTC
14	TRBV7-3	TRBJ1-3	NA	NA	CASSFQGSGNTIYF	TGTGCCAGCAGCTTCCAGGGCTCTGGAAACACCATATATTTT
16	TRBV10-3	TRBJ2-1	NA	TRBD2	CAISEAGPSGYNEQFF	TGTGCCATCAGTGAGGCCGGCCCTAGCGGCTACAATGAGCAGTTCTTC
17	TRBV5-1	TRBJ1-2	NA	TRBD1	CASTLGGQNSINYGYTF	TGCGCCAGCACGTTAGGGGGACAGAATTCAATAAACTATGGCTACACCTTC